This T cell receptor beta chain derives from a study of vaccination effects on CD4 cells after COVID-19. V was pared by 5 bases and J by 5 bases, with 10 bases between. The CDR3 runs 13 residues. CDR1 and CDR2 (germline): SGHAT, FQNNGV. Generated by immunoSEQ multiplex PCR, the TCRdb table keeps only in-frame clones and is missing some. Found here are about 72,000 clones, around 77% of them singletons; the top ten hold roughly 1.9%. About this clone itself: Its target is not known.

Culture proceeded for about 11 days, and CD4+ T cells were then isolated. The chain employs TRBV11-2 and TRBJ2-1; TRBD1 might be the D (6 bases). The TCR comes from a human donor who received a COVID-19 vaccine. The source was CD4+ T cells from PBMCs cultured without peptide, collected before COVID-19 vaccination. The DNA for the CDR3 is TGTGCCAGCAGCGCCGGACAGAACAATGAGCAGTTCTTC. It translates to CASSAGQNNEQFF. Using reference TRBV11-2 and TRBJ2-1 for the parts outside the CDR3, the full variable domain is EAGVAQSPRYKIIEKRQSVAFWCNPISGHATLYWYQQILGQGPKLLIQFQNNGVVDDSQLPKDRFSAERLKGVDSTLKIQPAKLEDSAVYLCASSAGQNNEQFFGPGTRLTVL.